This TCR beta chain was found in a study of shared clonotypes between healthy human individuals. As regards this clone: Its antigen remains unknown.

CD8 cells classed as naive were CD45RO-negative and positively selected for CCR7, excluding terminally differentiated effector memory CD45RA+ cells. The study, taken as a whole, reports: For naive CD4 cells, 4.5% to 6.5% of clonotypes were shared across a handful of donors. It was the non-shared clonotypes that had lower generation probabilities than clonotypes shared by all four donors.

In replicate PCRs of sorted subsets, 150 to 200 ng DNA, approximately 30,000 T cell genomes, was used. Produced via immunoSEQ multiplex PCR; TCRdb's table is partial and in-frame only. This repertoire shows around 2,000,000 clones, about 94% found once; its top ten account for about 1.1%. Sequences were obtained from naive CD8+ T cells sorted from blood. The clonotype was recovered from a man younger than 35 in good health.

CDR3 DNA: TGTGCCAGCCAGGCTAGCGGCACCTACGAGCAGTACTTC. Amino acids: CASQASGTYEQYF. J is TRBJ2-7 and V is TRBV13; 7 nucleotides agree with TRBD2. J was trimmed by 2 bases and V by 8 bases; bases with no gene match: 6. The CDR3 extends over 13 amino acids. CDR1 and CDR2 (germline): PRHDT, FYEKMQ (reference sequence).